The 21 T cell receptor beta chains below all came from one sample that was sequenced in a study of blood T cell repertoires in COVID-19. TCRdb keeps only in-frame clones here, not all; method: immunoSEQ multiplex PCR. The data hold almost 500,000 clones, with around nine tenths observed a single time. The material sequenced was PBMCs or T cells enriched from blood (not recorded which). The source is a woman in her sixties who had recovered from COVID-19.

The CDR3 region has the DNA TGTGCCAGTAGTATCGGAGGGTCTCGGAAGACCCAGTACTTC. This codes for CASSIGGSRKTQYF. The chain recombines TRBV19 with TRBJ2-5; a weak D match, TRBD2 (6 bases). CDR3 length: 14 amino acids. CDR1 LNHDA and CDR2 SQIVND come from the germline V gene (reference sequence). Trimming pared 3 bases from V and 6 bases from J, leaving 14 bases between.

This chain connects TRBV29-1 to TRBJ2-7; 9 nucleotides align to TRBD1. Looked up from germline, CDR1 is SQVTM and CDR2 is ANQGSEA. V shed 4 bases and J 2 bases; nucleotides not matched to a gene: 3. The CDR3 is made up of 13 amino acids. CDR3 residues: CSVGGQGTYEQYF. The CDR3 DNA is TGCAGCGTTGGGGGACAGGGCACCTACGAGCAGTACTTC.

The chain carries TRBV10-3 and TRBJ2-7, with 7 bases fitting TRBD1. The V and J ends lost 6 bases and 5 bases, in that order; junction bases with no gene match: 7. Germline CDR1 ENHRY, CDR2 SYGVKD. The CDR3 has 13 residues. This chain's CDR3 is CAIRGDSGDEQYV. DNA of the CDR3: TGTGCCATCAGGGGGGACAGTGGGGACGAGCAGTACGTC.

The chain is built from TRBV18 and TRBJ2-5; 8 bases match TRBD2. There are 15 residues in the CDR3. CDR1 is KGHSH, CDR2 LQKENI, per germline. With 2 bases clipped from V and 2 bases from J, the junction kept 4 bases outside the gene matches. CDR3 in DNA: TGTGCCAGCTCACCAGGTAGCGGGGTTCAAGAGACCCAGTACTTC. This codes for CASSPGSGVQETQYF. The full variable domain, in which reference TRBV18 and TRBJ2-5 provide the parts outside the CDR3, is NAGVMQNPRHLVRRRGQEARLRCSPMKGHSHVYWYRQLPEEGLKFMVYLQKENIIDESGMPKERFSAEFPKEGPSILRIQQVVRGDSAAYFCASSPGSGVQETQYFGPGTRLLVL.

This chain connects TRBV28 to TRBJ2-7, with TRBD1 matching 8 bases. Germline values: CDR1 MDHEN, CDR2 SYDVKM. CDR3 length equals 14 residues. After removal of 3 bases from V and 3 bases from J, the junction contained 4 bases not matched to a gene. The CDR3 reads CASSFPGQVYEQYV. The CDR3 DNA reads TGTGCCAGCAGTTTTCCGGGACAGGTCTACGAGCAGTACGTC.

The chain joins TRBV10-3 to TRBJ1-5; possible D gene TRBD1, 6 bases. Germline assignment: CDR1 ENHRY and CDR2 SYGVKD. Between the trimmed V and J ends, which lost 11 bases and 3 bases, there was a span of 17 bases. This CDR3 has 14 amino acids. For the CDR3, the DNA is TGTGCCGTCTCACCCAACAGGGACAATCAGCCCCAGCATTTT. Amino acid sequence: CAVSPNRDNQPQHF.

The chain combines TRBV3-1 (or the pseudogene TRBV3-2) with TRBJ1-2, with 8 bases identical to TRBD1. V dropped 5 bases and J dropped 11; count of bases not matched to a gene: 7. CDR1 and CDR2 from the germline V gene are LGHDT and YNNKEL (reference sequence). The CDR3 covers 12 residues. CDR3 protein: CASSVRQGKYTF. CDR3 DNA: TGTGCCAGCAGCGTCCGACAGGGGAAGTACACCTTC.

This chain joins TRBV24-1 and TRBJ2-3; TRBD1 matches at 7 bases. The CDR3 consists of 14 residues. Per the germline V gene, CDR1 is KGHDR and CDR2 is SFDVKD. Unmatched junction bases numbered 2, after V lost 3 bases and J lost 3 bases. CDR3 coding DNA: TGTGCCACCAGTGATCCGGGACAGACAGATACGCAGTATTTT. It is translated as CATSDPGQTDTQYF.

The CDR3 nucleotides are TGTGCCAGCAGCCCCCTCGCCGAGCCGATGAACACTGAAGCTTTCTTT. Translated, it gives CASSPLAEPMNTEAFF. V gene TRBV3-1 (or the pseudogene TRBV3-2) combines with J gene TRBJ1-1; D is undetermined. The CDR3 has 16 residues. CDR1 and CDR2 from the germline V gene are LGHDT and YNNKEL (reference sequence). V dropped 4 bases and J dropped 0 bases, with 15 bases sitting between them.

V usage is TRBV19 and J usage is TRBJ2-1; 8 bases are shared with TRBD2. This CDR3 region has 18 residues. Germline V gene sequence: CDR1 LNHDA, CDR2 SQIVND (reference sequence). V lost 6 bases and J lost 0; bases outside the gene matches: 13. This CDR3 reads CASSLRGADLFSYNEQFF. The CDR3 DNA reads as TGTGCCAGTAGCTTGCGGGGGGCCGACCTCTTCTCCTACAATGAGCAGTTCTTC.

The chain joins TRBV6-5 to TRBJ2-2, with 7 bases matching TRBD1. This CDR3 contains 14 residues. The junction had 4 bases not matched to a gene; V was cut back by 2 bases and J by 7 bases. The germline CDR1 and CDR2 sequences are MNHEY and SVGAGI. This CDR3 reads CASSYDRVGGELFF. The DNA for the CDR3 is TGTGCCAGCAGTTACGACAGGGTGGGCGGGGAGCTGTTTTTT.

The J gene is TRBJ1-6, the V gene TRBV28; a weak D match, TRBD1 (5 bases). The length of the CDR3 is 14 residues. Trimming stripped 5 bases from V and 10 bases from J, with 15 bases between. Per the germline V gene, CDR1 is MDHEN and CDR2 is SYDVKM. CDR3 amino acids: CASSPPRTQSPLHF. CDR3 DNA sequence: TGTGCCAGCAGTCCACCTCGGACACAATCACCCCTCCACTTT.

The V gene is TRBV11-2, the J gene TRBJ1-2; D is ambiguous. The CDR3 consists of 16 residues. V dropped 1 base and J dropped 1 base, with 13 bases sitting between them. CDR1 SGHAT and CDR2 FQNNGV come from the germline V gene. CDR3 protein: CASSLGLGAFNYGYTF. The CDR3 region has the DNA TGTGCCAGCAGCTTAGGGCTCGGAGCTTTTAACTATGGCTACACCTTC. Filled out from reference TRBV11-2 and TRBJ1-2, the complete variable domain reads EAGVAQSPRYKIIEKRQSVAFWCNPISGHATLYWYQQILGQGPKLLIQFQNNGVVDDSQLPKDRFSAERLKGVDSTLKIQPAKLEDSAVYLCASSLGLGAFNYGYTFGSGTRLTVV.

This rearrangement joins TRBV30 to TRBJ2-1; maybe TRBD1 (5 bases). V lost 0 bases to trimming and J lost 2 bases, with 5 bases between them. CDR1 is GTSNPN and CDR2 is SVGIG in the germline V gene (reference sequence). The CDR3 is 13 amino acids. The CDR3 here is CAWSVDTYNEQFF. The CDR3 region has the DNA TGTGCCTGGAGTGTGGACACCTACAATGAGCAGTTCTTC. The full variable domain, completed using reference TRBV30 and TRBJ2-1, is SQTIHQWPATLVQPVGSPLSLECTVEGTSNPNLYWYRQAAGRGLQLLFYSVGIGQISSEVPQNLSASRPQDRQFILSSKKLLLSDSGFYLCAWSVDTYNEQFFGPGTRLTVL.

This chain links TRBV4-1 with TRBJ1-4; a weak D match, TRBD1 (5 bases). V lost 3 bases to trimming and J lost 6 bases, with 11 bases between them. CDR1 is MGHRA and CDR2 is YSYEKL in the germline V gene. This CDR3 comprises 14 residues. The CDR3 DNA sequence: TGCGCCAGCAGCCAGCGGGGCGAGGATGAAAAACTGTTTTTT. This gives the protein CASSQRGEDEKLFF.

The chain combines TRBV11-2 with TRBJ2-2; 7 nucleotides match TRBD2. Looked up from germline, CDR1 is SGHAT and CDR2 is FQNNGV. This CDR3 region has 14 residues. The ends lost 8 bases at V and 0 bases at J; junction bases unmatched: 3. The CDR3 DNA reads as TGTGCCAGCCAAGCGGGGACGAACACCGGGGAGCTGTTTTTT. Translation: CASQAGTNTGELFF.

The chain employs TRBV5-6 and TRBJ1-4; D uncertain. Germline V CDR1 and CDR2: SGHDT, YYEEEE. Trimming pared 4 bases from V and 4 bases from J, leaving 20 bases between. The CDR3 runs 17 residues. DNA for the CDR3: TGTGCCAGCAGCCCCTGGGAGGGCCTTCAAATTAATGAAAAACTGTTTTTT. Amino acid sequence: CASSPWEGLQINEKLFF.

This sequence joins TRBV30 and TRBJ1-2; D perhaps matches TRBD1 (6 bases). V gave up 3 bases and J gave up 6 bases, with 17 bases separating them. Germline assignment: CDR1 GTSNPN and CDR2 SVGIG (reference sequence). CDR3 size: 14 residues. CDR3 DNA: TGTGCCTGGAGGCCGGGACAAAACTCTCATGGCTACACCTTC. It codes for CAWRPGQNSHGYTF.

The chain links TRBV23-1 to TRBJ2-7; the D gene is possibly TRBD1 (5 bases). TRBV23-1 is marked as an open reading frame, function uncertain. CDR3 size: 16 residues. Trimming left V 2 bases short and J 4 bases short, with 18 bases between. CDR3 region: CASSQGMDTAAYEQYV. The DNA for the CDR3 is TGCGCCAGCAGTCAAGGAATGGACACCGCCGCTTACGAGCAGTACGTC.

CDR3: CASSYGTGGAGGHEAFF. The DNA for the CDR3 is TGTGCCAGCAGTTACGGGACAGGGGGCGCGGGTGGACATGAAGCTTTCTTT. The rearrangement joins TRBV6-2 or TRBV6-3 to TRBJ1-1, with 12 bases fitting TRBD1. V dropped 2 bases and J dropped 7; count of bases not matched to a gene: 11. The germline V gene has CDR1 MNHEY and CDR2 SVGEGT. The CDR3 runs 17 residues.

The rearrangement links TRBV9 to TRBJ2-1; no clear D gene. The germline V gene has CDR1 SGDLS and CDR2 YYNGEE. V was clipped by 0 bases and J by 3 bases, with 10 bases between them. The length of the CDR3 is 15 residues. The CDR3 DNA reads TGTGCCAGCAGCGTAGGCGGTTTAGACTACAATGAGCAGTTCTTC. Protein sequence: CASSVGGLDYNEQFF.